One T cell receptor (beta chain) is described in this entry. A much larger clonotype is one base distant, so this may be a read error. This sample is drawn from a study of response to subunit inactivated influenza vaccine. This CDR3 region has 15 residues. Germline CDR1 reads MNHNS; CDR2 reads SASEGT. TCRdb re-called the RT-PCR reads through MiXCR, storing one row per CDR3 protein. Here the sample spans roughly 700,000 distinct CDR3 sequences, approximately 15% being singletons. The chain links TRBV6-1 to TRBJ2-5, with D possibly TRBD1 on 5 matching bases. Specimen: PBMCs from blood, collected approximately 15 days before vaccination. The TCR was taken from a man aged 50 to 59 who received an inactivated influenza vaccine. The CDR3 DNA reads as TGTGCCAGCAGTGAATGGGGCAGATTCCAAGAGACCAAGTACTTC. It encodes CASSEWGRFQETKYF.